These 7 T cell receptor beta chains were sequenced from one sample in a study of cytomegalovirus exposure and HLA in healthy donors. Use of 60 Vbeta and 13 Jbeta primers characterized the PCR. The data were produced by immunoSEQ multiplex PCR, yet TCRdb's version contains in-frame clones alone and is incomplete. The table lists roughly 250,000 clones, almost 85% of them singletons. Sequences were obtained from PBMCs. Every receptor here comes from a woman in her forties in good health and CMV-seropositive.

J is TRBJ2-7 and V is TRBV7-2, with a weak D call TRBD2 (5 bases). The CDR3 loop spans 13 amino acids. The ends were cut back, 2 bases at V and 4 bases at J, with 9 bases in the middle. Looked up from germline, CDR1 is SGHTA and CDR2 is FQGNSA. The CDR3 coding sequence is TGTGCCAGCAGCTTACAAAGCGGTTACGAGCAGTACTTC. This gives the protein CASSLQSGYEQYF.

The chain is built from TRBV2 and TRBJ2-1; maybe TRBD2 (5 bases). Per germline, CDR1 SNHLY and CDR2 FYNNEI. V shed 7 bases and J shed 2 bases, with 18 bases lying between them. The length of the CDR3 is 16 residues. The CDR3 DNA follows: TGTGCCAGCACCAGAGCGAGGGAAGCAGCCTACAATGAGCAGTTCTTC. Protein sequence: CASTRAREAAYNEQFF.

The rearrangement joins TRBV6-1 to TRBJ1-6, with no clear D. Germline V gene lookup returns CDR1 MNHNS and CDR2 SASEGT. The CDR3 is 13 amino acids. V was pared by 7 bases and J by 7 bases, with 11 bases between. The CDR3 protein is CASKSEANSPLHF. The DNA for the CDR3 is TGTGCCAGCAAGTCTGAGGCCAATTCACCCCTCCACTTT.

CDR3 loop: CASSFYGNTIYF. DNA for the CDR3: TGTGCCAGCAGCTTTTATGGAAACACCATATATTTT. The V and J genes are TRBV11-3 and TRBJ1-3; D gene unclear. The CDR3 covers 12 residues. Germline V gene data show CDR1 as SGHNT and CDR2 as YENEEA. V dropped 3 bases and J dropped 3 bases, with 3 bases sitting between them.

The rearrangement uses TRBV19 and TRBJ1-2, with D possibly matching TRBD1 (5 bases). Trimming shortened V by 6 bases and J by 4 bases, and 15 bases separated the two germline ends. Germline V gene lookup returns CDR1 LNHDA and CDR2 SQIVND (reference sequence). The CDR3 is 14 residues long. This chain's CDR3 is CASRTTAITYGYTF. The CDR3 DNA follows: TGTGCCAGTAGGACGACAGCTATTACCTATGGCTACACCTTC.

This chain uses TRBV5-4 with TRBJ1-1; the match to TRBD1 covers 12 bases. The germline gives CDR1 SGHNT, CDR2 YYREEE (reference sequence). Trimming took 0 bases from V and 6 from J; bases not matched to a gene: 3. The CDR3 contains 15 residues. CDR3 in amino acids: CASSLAGTGGSEAFF. The CDR3 DNA sequence: TGTGCCAGCAGCTTGGCCGGGACAGGGGGCTCTGAAGCTTTCTTT.

The rearrangement links TRBV5-4 to TRBJ1-6; 8 bases fit TRBD1. Germline assignment: CDR1 SGHNT and CDR2 YYREEE (reference sequence). The trim removed 0 bases at V and 6 bases at J, leaving 8 bases unmatched. The CDR3 has 17 residues. CDR3 nucleotides: TGTGCCAGCAGCTTGGGTTCAGGGGGCGCGGGTAATTCACCCCTCCACTTT. As protein: CASSLGSGGAGNSPLHF.